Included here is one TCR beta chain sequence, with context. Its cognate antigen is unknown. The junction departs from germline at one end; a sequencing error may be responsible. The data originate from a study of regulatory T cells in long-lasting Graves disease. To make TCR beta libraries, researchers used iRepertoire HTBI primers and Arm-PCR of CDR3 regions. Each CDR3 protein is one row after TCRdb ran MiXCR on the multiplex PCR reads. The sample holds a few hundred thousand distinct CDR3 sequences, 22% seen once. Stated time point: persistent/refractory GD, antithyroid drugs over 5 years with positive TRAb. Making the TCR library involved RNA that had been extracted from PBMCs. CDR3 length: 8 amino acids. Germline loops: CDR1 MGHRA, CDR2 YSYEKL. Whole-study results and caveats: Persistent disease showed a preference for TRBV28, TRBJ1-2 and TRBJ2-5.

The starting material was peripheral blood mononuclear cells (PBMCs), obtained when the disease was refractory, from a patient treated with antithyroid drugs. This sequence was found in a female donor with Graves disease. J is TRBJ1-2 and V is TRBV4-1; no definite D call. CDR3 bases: TGCGCCAGCAGCCAACGGGGCTTC. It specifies CASSQRGF.